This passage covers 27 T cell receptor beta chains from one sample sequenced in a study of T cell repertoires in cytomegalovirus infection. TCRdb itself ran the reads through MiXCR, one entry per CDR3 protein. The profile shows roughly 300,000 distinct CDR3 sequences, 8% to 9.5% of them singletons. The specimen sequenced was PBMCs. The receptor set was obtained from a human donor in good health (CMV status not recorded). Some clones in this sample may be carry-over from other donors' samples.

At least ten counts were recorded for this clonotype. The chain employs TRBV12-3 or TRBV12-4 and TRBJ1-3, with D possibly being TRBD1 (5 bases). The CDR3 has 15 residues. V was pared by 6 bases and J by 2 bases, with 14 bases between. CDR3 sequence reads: CASSGLRGTGNTIYF. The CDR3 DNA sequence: TGTGCCAGCAGCGGTTTGAGGGGAACTGGAAACACCATATATTTT.

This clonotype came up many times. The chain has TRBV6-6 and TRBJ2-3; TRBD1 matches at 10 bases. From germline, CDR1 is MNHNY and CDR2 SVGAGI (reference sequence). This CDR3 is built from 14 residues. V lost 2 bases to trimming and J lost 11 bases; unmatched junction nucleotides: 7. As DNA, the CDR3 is TGTGCCAGCAGTTACGGGACAGGGGTTTTTGGGCAGTATTTT. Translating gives CASSYGTGVFGQYF.

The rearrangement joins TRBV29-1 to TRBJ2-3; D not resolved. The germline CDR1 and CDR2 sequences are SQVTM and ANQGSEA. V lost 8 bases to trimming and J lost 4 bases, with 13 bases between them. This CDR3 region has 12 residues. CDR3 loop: CSWTRFSDTQYF. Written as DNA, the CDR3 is TGCAGCTGGACGAGGTTCTCAGATACGCAGTATTTT.

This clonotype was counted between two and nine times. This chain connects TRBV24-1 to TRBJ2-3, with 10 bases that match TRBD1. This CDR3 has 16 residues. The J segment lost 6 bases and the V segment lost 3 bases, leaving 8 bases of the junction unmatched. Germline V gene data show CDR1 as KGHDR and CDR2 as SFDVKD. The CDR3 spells CATSDPGTGVSDTQYF. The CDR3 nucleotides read TGTGCCACCAGTGATCCCGGGACAGGGGTTTCGGATACGCAGTATTTT.

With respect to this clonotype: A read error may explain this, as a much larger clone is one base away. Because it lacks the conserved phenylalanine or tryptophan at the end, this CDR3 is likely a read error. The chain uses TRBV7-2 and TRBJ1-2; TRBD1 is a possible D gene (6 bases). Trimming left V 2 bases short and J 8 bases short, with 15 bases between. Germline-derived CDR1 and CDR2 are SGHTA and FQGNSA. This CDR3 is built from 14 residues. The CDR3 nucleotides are TGTGCCAGCAGCTTAATGGGGGCTACCTGGGGCTACACCTCC. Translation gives CASSLMGATWGYTS.

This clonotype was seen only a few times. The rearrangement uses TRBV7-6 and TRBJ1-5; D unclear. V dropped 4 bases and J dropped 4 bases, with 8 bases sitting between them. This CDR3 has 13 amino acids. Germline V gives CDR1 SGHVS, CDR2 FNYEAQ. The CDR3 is CASSSALNQPQHF. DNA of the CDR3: TGTGCCAGCAGCTCGGCCCTGAATCAGCCCCAGCATTTT.

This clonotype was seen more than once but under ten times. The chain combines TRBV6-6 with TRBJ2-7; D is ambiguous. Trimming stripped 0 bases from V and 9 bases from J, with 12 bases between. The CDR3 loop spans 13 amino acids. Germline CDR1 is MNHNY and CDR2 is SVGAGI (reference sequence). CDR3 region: CASSYSYDTGQYF. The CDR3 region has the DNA TGTGCCAGCAGTTACTCCTATGATACGGGGCAGTACTTC.

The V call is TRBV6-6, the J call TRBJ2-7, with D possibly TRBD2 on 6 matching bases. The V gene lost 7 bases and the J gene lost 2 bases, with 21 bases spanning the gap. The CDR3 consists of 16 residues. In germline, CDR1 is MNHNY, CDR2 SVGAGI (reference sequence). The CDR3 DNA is TGTGCCAGCAATAGGAGGGCCACACGACTCACCTACGAGCAGTACTTC. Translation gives CASNRRATRLTYEQYF.

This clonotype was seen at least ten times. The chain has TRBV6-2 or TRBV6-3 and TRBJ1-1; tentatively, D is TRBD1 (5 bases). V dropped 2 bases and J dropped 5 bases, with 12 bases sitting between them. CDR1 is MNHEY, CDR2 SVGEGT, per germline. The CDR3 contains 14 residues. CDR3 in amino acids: CASSYNGDRTEAFF. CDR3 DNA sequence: TGTGCCAGCAGTTACAATGGGGACCGGACTGAAGCTTTCTTT.

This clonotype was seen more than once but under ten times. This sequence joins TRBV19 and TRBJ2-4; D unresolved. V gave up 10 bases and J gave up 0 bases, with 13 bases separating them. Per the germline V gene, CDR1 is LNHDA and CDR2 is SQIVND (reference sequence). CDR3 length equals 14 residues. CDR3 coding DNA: TGTGCCACGCAAGAGTCTCTAGCCAAAAACATTCAGTACTTC. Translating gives CATQESLAKNIQYF. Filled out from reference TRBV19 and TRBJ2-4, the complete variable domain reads DGGITQSPKYLFRKEGQNVTLSCEQNLNHDAMYWYRQDPGQGLRLIYYSQIVNDFQKGDIAEGYSVSREKKESFPLTVTSAQKNPTAFYLCATQESLAKNIQYFGAGTRLSVL.

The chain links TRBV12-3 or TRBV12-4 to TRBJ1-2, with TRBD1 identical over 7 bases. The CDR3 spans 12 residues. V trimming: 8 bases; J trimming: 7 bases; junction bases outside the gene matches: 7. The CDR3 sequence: CASGRGLSGYTF. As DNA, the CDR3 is TGTGCCAGCGGAAGGGGGCTAAGTGGCTACACCTTC.

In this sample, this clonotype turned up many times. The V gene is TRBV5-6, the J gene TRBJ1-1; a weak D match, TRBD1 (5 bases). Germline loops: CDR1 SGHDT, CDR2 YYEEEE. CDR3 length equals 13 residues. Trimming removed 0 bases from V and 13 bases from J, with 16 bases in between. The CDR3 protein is CASSLALREFVFF. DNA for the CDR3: TGTGCCAGCAGCTTGGCCCTCAGGGAGTTTGTTTTCTTT.

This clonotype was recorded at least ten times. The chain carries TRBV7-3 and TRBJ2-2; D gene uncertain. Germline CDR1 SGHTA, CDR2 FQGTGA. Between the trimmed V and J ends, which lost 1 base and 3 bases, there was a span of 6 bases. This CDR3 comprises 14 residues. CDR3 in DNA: TGTGCCAGCAGCTTAATAAGGGACACCGGGGAGCTGTTTTTT. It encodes CASSLIRDTGELFF.

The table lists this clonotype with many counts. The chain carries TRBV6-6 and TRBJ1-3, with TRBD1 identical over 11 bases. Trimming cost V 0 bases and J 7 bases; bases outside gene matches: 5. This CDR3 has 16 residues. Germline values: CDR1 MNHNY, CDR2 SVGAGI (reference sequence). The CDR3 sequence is CASSYSMDRGRNTIYF. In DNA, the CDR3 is TGTGCCAGCAGTTACTCGATGGACAGGGGGCGGAACACCATATATTTT.

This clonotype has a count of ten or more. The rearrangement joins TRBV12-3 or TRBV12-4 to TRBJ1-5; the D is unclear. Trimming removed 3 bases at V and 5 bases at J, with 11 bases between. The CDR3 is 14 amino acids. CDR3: CASSLWGLDQPQHF. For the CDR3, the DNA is TGTGCCAGCAGTTTGTGGGGTCTCGATCAGCCCCAGCATTTT.

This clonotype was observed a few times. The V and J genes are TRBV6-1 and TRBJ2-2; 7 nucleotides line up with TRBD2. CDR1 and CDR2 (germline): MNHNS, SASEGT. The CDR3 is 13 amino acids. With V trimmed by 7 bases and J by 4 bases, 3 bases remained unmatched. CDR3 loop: CASTAGATGELFF. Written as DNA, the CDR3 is TGTGCCAGCACTGCGGGAGCCACCGGGGAGCTGTTTTTT.

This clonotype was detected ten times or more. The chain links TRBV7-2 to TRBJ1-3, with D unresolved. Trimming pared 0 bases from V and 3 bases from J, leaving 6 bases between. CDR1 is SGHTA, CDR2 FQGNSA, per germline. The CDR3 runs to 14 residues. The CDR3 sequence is CASSLAGGGNTIYF. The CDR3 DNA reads TGTGCCAGCAGCTTAGCGGGCGGTGGAAACACCATATATTTT.

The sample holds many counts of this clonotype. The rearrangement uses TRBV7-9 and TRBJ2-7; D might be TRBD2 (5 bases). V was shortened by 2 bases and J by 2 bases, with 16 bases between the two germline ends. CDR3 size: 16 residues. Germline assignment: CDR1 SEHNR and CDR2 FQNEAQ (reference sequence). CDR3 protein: CASSLQVASRTYEQYF. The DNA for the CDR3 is TGTGCCAGCAGCTTACAAGTGGCTAGCAGGACCTACGAGCAGTACTTC.

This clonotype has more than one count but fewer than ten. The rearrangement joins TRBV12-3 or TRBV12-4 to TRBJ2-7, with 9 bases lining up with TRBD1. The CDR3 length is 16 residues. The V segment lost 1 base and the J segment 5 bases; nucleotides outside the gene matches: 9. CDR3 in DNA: TGTGCCAGCAGTTTAGGCGGGACAGGGAATCACCACGAGCAGTACTTC. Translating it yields CASSLGGTGNHHEQYF.

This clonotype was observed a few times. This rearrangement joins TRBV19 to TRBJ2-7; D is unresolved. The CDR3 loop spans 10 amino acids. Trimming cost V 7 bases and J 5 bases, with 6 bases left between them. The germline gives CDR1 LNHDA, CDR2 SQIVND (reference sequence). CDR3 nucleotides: TGTGCCAGTAAGATCAACGAGCAGTACTTC. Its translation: CASKINEQYF.

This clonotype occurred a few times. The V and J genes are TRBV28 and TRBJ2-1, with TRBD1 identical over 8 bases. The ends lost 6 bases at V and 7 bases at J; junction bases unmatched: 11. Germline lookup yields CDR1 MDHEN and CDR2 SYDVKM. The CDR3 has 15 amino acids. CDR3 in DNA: TGTGCCAGCAGATTGAGGGGGACAGGTTATAATGAGCAGTTCTTC. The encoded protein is CASRLRGTGYNEQFF.

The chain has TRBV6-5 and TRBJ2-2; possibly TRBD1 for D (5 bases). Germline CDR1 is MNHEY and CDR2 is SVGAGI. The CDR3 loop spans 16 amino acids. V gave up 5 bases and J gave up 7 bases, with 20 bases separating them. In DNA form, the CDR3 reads TGTGCCAGCAGTCCTGCGCCCGGCAGGGTGAACGGGGAGCTGTTTTTT. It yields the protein CASSPAPGRVNGELFF.

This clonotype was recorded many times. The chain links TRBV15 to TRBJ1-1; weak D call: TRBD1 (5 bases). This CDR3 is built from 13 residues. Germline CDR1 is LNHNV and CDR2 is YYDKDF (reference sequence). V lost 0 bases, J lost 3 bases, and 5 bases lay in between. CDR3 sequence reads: CATSREQDTEAFF. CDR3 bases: TGTGCCACCAGCAGAGAACAGGACACTGAAGCTTTCTTT.

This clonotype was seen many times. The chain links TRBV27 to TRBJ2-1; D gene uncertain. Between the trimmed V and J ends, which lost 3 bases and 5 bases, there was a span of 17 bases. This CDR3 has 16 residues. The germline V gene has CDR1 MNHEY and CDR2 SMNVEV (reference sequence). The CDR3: CASSFSVDAWNNEQFF. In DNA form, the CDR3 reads TGTGCCAGCAGTTTCTCAGTAGACGCCTGGAACAATGAGCAGTTCTTC.

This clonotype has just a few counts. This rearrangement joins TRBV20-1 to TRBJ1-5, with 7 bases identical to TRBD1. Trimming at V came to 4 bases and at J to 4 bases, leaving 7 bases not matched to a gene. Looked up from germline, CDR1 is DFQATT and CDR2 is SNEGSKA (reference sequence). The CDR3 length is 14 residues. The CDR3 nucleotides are TGCAGTGCTAATACCCCAGGGGGGAATCAGCCCCAGCATTTT. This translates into CSANTPGGNQPQHF.

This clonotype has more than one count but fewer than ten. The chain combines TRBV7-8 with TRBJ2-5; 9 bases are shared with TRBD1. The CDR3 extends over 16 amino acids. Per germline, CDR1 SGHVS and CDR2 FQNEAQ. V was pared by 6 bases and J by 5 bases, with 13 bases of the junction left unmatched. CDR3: CASRGGTGLTRETQYF. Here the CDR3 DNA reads TGTGCCAGCAGGGGGGGGACAGGGCTAACCCGGGAGACCCAGTACTTC.

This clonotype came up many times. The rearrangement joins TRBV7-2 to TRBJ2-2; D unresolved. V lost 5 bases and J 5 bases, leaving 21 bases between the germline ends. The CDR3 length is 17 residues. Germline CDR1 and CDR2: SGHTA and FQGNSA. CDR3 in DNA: TGTGCCAGCAGCCCCGCTGGCAACAGTCTTTGGACCGGGGAGCTGTTTTTT. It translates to CASSPAGNSLWTGELFF.